Presented here are 15 T cell receptor beta chains from one specimen sequenced in a study of long-term antiretroviral therapy in people with HIV. It was version v3.0 of the immunoSEQ assay that was run at survey level. Libraries were prepared by immunoSEQ multiplex PCR; TCRdb keeps only in-frame clonotypes and omits some of them. This table has 20,000 or so clones, approximately 80% appearing once. Sequencing was performed on unsorted PBMCs, taken roughly 6.1 years after starting antiretroviral therapy. These TCRs come from a young man with HIV.

The rearrangement uses TRBV5-1 and TRBJ2-7; D may match TRBD1 or TRBD2 (5 bases each). Trimming left V 6 bases short and J 0 bases short, with 13 bases between. Per the germline V gene, CDR1 is SGHRS and CDR2 is YFSETQ. The CDR3 has 14 residues. The CDR3 bases are TGCGCCAGCACCCGGGACGGTCGCTCCTACGAGCAGTACTTC. It specifies CASTRDGRSYEQYF.

The chain combines TRBV6-1 with TRBJ1-2; 8 bases match TRBD1. The CDR3 totals 15 residues. V lost 4 bases and J lost 7; bases outside the gene matches: 11. Germline CDR1 is MNHNS and CDR2 is SASEGT. CDR3 bases: TGTGCCAGCAGTGCAAAAACAGGGGGAGTCGGTGGCTACACCTTC. It yields the protein CASSAKTGGVGGYTF.

The rearrangement joins TRBV25-1 to TRBJ2-5, with D unclear. This CDR3 contains 13 residues. The V gene lost 2 bases and the J gene lost 7 bases, with 11 bases spanning the gap. Germline CDR1 reads MGHDK; CDR2 reads SYGVNS. DNA of the CDR3: TGTGCCAGCAGTGAACCCAGGCAAATGACCCAGTACTTC. Residues: CASSEPRQMTQYF.

This clone turned up a few times. The chain joins TRBV6-1 to TRBJ2-7; no clear D. Germline V lookup: CDR1 MNHNS, CDR2 SASEGT. The CDR3 is 12 amino acids. V was shortened by 8 bases and J by 2 bases, with 10 bases between the two germline ends. DNA of the CDR3: TGTGCCAGCGATTTACCCGCCTACGAGCAGTACTTC. Translating it yields CASDLPAYEQYF.

Of note for this clone: The sample contains more than one DNA sequence encoding this CDR3. The CDR3 DNA reads TGTGCCAGCCGCCCAGGGAAGGGGTCAAACTATGGCTACACCTTC. Translation gives CASRPGKGSNYGYTF. This chain links TRBV6-6 with TRBJ1-2, with D tentatively TRBD1 (5 bases). The CDR3 runs 15 residues. Per the germline V gene, CDR1 is MNHNY and CDR2 is SVGAGI (reference sequence). V gave up 8 bases and J gave up 2 bases, with 18 bases separating them.

This chain's CDR3 is CASIGSYSGANVLTF. The CDR3 nucleotides are TGTGCCAGCATAGGAAGTTACTCTGGGGCCAACGTCCTGACTTTC. The genes are TRBV6-1 and TRBJ2-6; D gene unclear. CDR1 is MNHNS and CDR2 is SASEGT in the germline V gene. V lost 7 bases to trimming and J lost 0 bases, with 10 bases between them. The CDR3 has 15 amino acids.

This chain joins TRBV7-6 and TRBJ1-4; perhaps TRBD1 as D (6 bases). Trimming shortened V by 5 bases and J by 4 bases, and 11 bases separated the two germline ends. This CDR3 has 14 amino acids. CDR1 is SGHVS and CDR2 is FNYEAQ in the germline V gene. This chain's CDR3 is CASSLGQHNEKLFF. CDR3 coding DNA: TGTGCCAGCAGCCTTGGACAGCATAATGAAAAACTGTTTTTT. The variable domain in full, with the rest retrieved from reference TRBV7-6 and TRBJ1-4, is GAGVSQSPRYKVTKRGQDVALRCDPISGHVSLYWYRQALGQGPEFLTYFNYEAQQDKSGLPNDRFSAERPEGSISTLTIQRTEQRDSAMYRCASSLGQHNEKLFFGSGTQLSVL.

This chain connects TRBV5-4 to TRBJ1-1; tentatively, D is TRBD1 (6 bases). V was trimmed by 1 base and J by 1 base, leaving 14 bases between them. This CDR3 has 16 amino acids. Germline lookup yields CDR1 SGHNT and CDR2 YYREEE (reference sequence). As DNA, the CDR3 is TGTGCCAGCAGCTTGTTAGCGGGGGGCAGGAACACTGAAGCTTTCTTT. Protein: CASSLLAGGRNTEAFF.

V is TRBV4-1 and J is TRBJ1-5; no definite D call. Trimming shortened V by 0 bases and J by 3 bases, and 12 bases separated the two germline ends. The germline V gene encodes CDR1 MGHRA and CDR2 YSYEKL. The CDR3 runs 16 residues. Written as DNA, the CDR3 is TGCGCCAGCAGCCAAGAGGCGCAGGATTTCAATCAGCCCCAGCATTTT. Protein sequence: CASSQEAQDFNQPQHF.

V usage is TRBV4-3 and J usage is TRBJ2-7, with D tentatively TRBD2 (5 bases). The CDR3 totals 17 residues. The ends were cut back, 1 base at V and 3 bases at J, with 19 bases in the middle. Germline values: CDR1 LGHNA, CDR2 YSLEER. In DNA form, the CDR3 reads TGCGCCAGCAGCCAAGTGGCCAGGACTCAAGAAAACTACGAGCAGTACTTC. Translation gives CASSQVARTQENYEQYF.

As concerns this clone: One end of the junction does not line up with germline, which may come from a read error. The same CDR3 can be traced to other DNA sequences in this sample. J is TRBJ1-3 and V is TRBV7-9; 7 bases are shared with TRBD1. Germline CDR1 and CDR2: SEHNR and FQNEAQ (reference sequence). The CDR3 consists of 9 residues. The CDR3 DNA sequence: TGCGCCCAGGGGGACACCATATATTTT. Translated, it gives CAQGDTIYF.

The chain is built from TRBV21-1 and TRBJ2-1; TRBD2 is taken as the D call from the table, unchecked against the DNA. TRBV21-1 constitutes a pseudogene. This CDR3 comprises 14 residues. This CDR3 reads CASSKALLRNEQFF. The CDR3 DNA reads as TGTGCCAGCAGCAAAGCCTTGCTGCGGAATGAGCAGTTCTTC.

The rearrangement uses TRBV11-3 and TRBJ2-1; 14 nucleotides agree with TRBD2. Germline CDR1 SGHNT, CDR2 YENEEA. This CDR3 contains 17 residues. J lost 8 bases, V lost 8 bases, and 14 bases had no gene match. The CDR3 bases are TGTGCCAGCTCCCCCGGGACCGGGACTAGCGGGAGTTATGAGCAGTTCTTC. Encoded protein: CASSPGTGTSGSYEQFF.

This rearrangement joins TRBV7-3 to TRBJ1-6; D ambiguous. The CDR3 is made up of 17 amino acids. Trimming pared 8 bases from V and 4 bases from J, leaving 21 bases between. The germline V gene has CDR1 SGHTA and CDR2 FQGTGA. The CDR3 sequence is CASVRALGLEYNSPLHF. CDR3 DNA sequence: TGTGCCAGCGTCCGTGCCTTAGGGTTGGAATATAATTCACCCCTCCACTTT.

The V gene is TRBV7-3, the J gene TRBJ2-5; 8 bases match TRBD2. There are 15 residues in the CDR3. Trimming cost V 5 bases and J 1 base; bases outside gene matches: 6. CDR1 and CDR2 (germline): SGHTA, FQGTGA. The CDR3 DNA is TGTGCCAGCAGCCCCCACACTAGCGGCCAAGAGACCCAGTACTTC. Encoded protein: CASSPHTSGQETQYF.